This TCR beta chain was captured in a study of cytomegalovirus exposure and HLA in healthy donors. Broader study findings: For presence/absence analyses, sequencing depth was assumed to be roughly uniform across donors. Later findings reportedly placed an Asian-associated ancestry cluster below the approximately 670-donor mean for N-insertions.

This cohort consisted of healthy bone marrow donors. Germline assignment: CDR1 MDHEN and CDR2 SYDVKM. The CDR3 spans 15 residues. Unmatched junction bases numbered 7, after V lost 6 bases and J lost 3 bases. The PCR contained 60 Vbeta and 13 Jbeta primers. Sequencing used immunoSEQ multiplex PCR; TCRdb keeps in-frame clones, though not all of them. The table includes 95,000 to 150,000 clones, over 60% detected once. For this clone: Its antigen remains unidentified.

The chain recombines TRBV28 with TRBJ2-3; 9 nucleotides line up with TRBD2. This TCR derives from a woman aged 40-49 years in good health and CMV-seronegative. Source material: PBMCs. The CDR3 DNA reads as TGTGCCAGCAGGTCTAGGGCGGGAGGGACAGATACGCAGTATTTT. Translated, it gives CASRSRAGGTDTQYF.